This T cell receptor beta chain is drawn from a study of early T cells in non-severe SARS-CoV-2 infection. Study-level information: Unsorted whole blood bulk RNA was sequenced, with unpaired chains.

General study findings and limits: Comparison of clonotypes with VDJdb favored anti-spike CD8 responses while missing private and CD4 specificities.

This clonotype has only a few counts. What it binds is not known. Germline CDR1 and CDR2: LGHDT and YNNKEL (reference sequence). The CDR3 contains 16 residues. With 3 bases clipped from V and 1 base from J, the junction kept 5 bases outside the gene matches. Attachment of unique molecular identifiers to individual cDNA molecules was performed. TCRdb processed the 5' RACE reads anew with MiXCR; each CDR3 protein has one entry. The table shows 80,000 to 95,000 distinct CDR3 sequences, with roughly 15% occurring only once. This chain uses TRBV3-1 with TRBJ1-1, with 10 bases fitting TRBD1. The material sequenced was whole blood. The receptor was derived from an adult who was a healthcare worker with PCR-confirmed SARS-CoV-2 infection or an uninfected control (not recorded which). Written as DNA, the CDR3 is TGTGCCAGCAGCCAGGGACAGGGGCGGCCGAACACTGAAGCTTTCTTT. This sequence encodes CASSQGQGRPNTEAFF. The full variable domain, completed using reference TRBV3-1 and TRBJ1-1, is DTAVSQTPKYLVTQMGNDKSIKCEQNLGHDTMYWYKQDSKKFLKIMFSYNNKELIINETVPNRFSPKSPDKAHLNLHINSLELGDSAVYFCASSQGQGRPNTEAFFGQGTRLTVV.